Below, 20 T cell receptor beta chains from the same sample are listed, as sequenced in a study of spatial heterogeneity in lung cancer. TCRdb redid the calling of the 5' RACE reads with MiXCR, one entry per CDR3 protein. The data contain fewer than 12,000 distinct CDR3 sequences, about 8.6% of them singletons. Time point in this sample: sample taken at primary tumor resection. Whole RNA, isolated from tumor, nontumor lung or frozen PBMC, was sequenced without prior sorting. The starting material was PBMCs, obtained at surgery. Receptors originate from a male donor with early-stage non-small cell lung cancer.

The chain is built from TRBV5-1 and TRBJ2-1; 7 nucleotides agree with TRBD1. Germline V CDR1 and CDR2: SGHRS, YFSETQ. With V trimmed by 4 bases and J by 3 bases, 7 bases remained unmatched. The CDR3 consists of 15 residues. The CDR3 region has the DNA TGCGCCAGCAGCATTGACAGGGATTTCTACAATGAGCAGTTCTTC. Its protein product is CASSIDRDFYNEQFF.

By sample fraction, this clonotype is medium-sized. The V and J genes are TRBV18 and TRBJ2-7; D may be TRBD1 or TRBD2 (5 bases each). In germline, CDR1 is KGHSH, CDR2 LQKENI. The CDR3 contains 12 residues. Trimming took off 8 bases at V and 1 base at J, with 9 bases between the two ends. The CDR3: CASRGQSYEQYF. The CDR3 nucleotides read TGTGCCAGCCGGGGCCAATCCTACGAGCAGTACTTC.

This clonotype was detected many times. The chain combines TRBV20-1 with TRBJ2-1; D remains ambiguous. The CDR3 extends over 11 amino acids. Per the germline V gene, CDR1 is DFQATT and CDR2 is SNEGSKA (reference sequence). Trimming took 6 bases from V and 8 from J, leaving 11 bases between them. As DNA, the CDR3 is TGCAGTGCAGACGAAGGTTATGAGCAGTTCTTC. Translation: CSADEGYEQFF.

By sample share, this clonotype is medium-sized. The chain employs TRBV6-2 or TRBV6-3 and TRBJ1-5, with D maybe TRBD1 (5 bases). Trimming removed 5 bases from V and 0 bases from J, with 14 bases in between. The CDR3 sequence is 16 residues long. Germline loops: CDR1 MNHEY, CDR2 SVGEGT. CDR3 in amino acids: CASSTRGTASNQPQHF. The CDR3 DNA reads as TGTGCCAGCAGTACCCGGGGGACCGCTAGCAATCAGCCCCAGCATTTT.

There are many counts of this clonotype. The chain links TRBV4-3 to TRBJ1-4; tentative D call: TRBD1 (5 bases). Germline CDR1 and CDR2: LGHNA and YSLEER. The CDR3 length is 16 residues. V was clipped by 1 base and J by 0 bases, with 9 bases between them. This CDR3 reads CASSQGARATNEKLFF. CDR3 coding DNA: TGCGCCAGCAGCCAAGGGGCCAGGGCAACTAATGAAAAACTGTTTTTT.

This clonotype has at least ten counts. The V call is TRBV3-1, the J call TRBJ1-5; D unresolved. Between the trimmed V and J ends, which lost 3 bases and 2 bases, there was a span of 11 bases. The germline gives CDR1 LGHDT, CDR2 YNNKEL (reference sequence). CDR3 length: 15 residues. The CDR3, as DNA: TGTGCCAGCAGCCAGGGTATCCAGGGCAATCAGCCCCAGCATTTT. It encodes CASSQGIQGNQPQHF.

The CDR3 is CASSKRRDTTRNTGELFF. CDR3 DNA: TGTGCCAGCAGCAAACGTAGGGACACAACCCGGAACACCGGGGAGCTGTTTTTT. The chain employs TRBV21-1 and TRBJ2-2; TRBD1, the table's D call, lacks a check against the DNA. TRBV21-1 is described as a pseudogene. The CDR3 has 18 amino acids.

There are a few counts of this clonotype. The gene calls are TRBV7-2 and TRBJ1-4, with unresolved D. Germline V CDR1 and CDR2: SGHTA, FQGNSA. CDR3 length equals 13 residues. V was trimmed by 5 bases and J by 8 bases, leaving 12 bases between them. The CDR3 spells CASSTYLGEKLFF. The CDR3 DNA reads TGTGCCAGCAGCACCTACTTGGGGGAAAAACTGTTTTTT.

In its sample, this clonotype was seen many times. V usage is TRBV5-1 and J usage is TRBJ1-1, with 8 nucleotides matching TRBD1. The CDR3 has 14 amino acids. CDR1 is SGHRS, CDR2 YFSETQ, per germline. Unmatched junction bases numbered 9, after V lost 4 bases and J lost 7 bases. The DNA of the CDR3 is TGCGCCAGCAGCCCCCCCAGGACAGGGAGTGAAGCTTTCTTT. This sequence encodes CASSPPRTGSEAFF.

This clonotype was counted ten times or more. Here the CDR3 reads CASRPRRGPNYGYTF. The CDR3 nucleotides read TGTGCCAGCAGACCCCGTCGGGGTCCTAACTATGGCTACACCTTC. This rearrangement joins TRBV27 to TRBJ1-2; D gene ambiguous. CDR3 length: 15 amino acids. Trimming cost V 6 bases and J 0 bases, with 14 bases left between them. The germline V gene encodes CDR1 MNHEY and CDR2 SMNVEV (reference sequence).

This chain connects TRBV11-2 to TRBJ2-7, with TRBD1 identical over 9 bases. V was pared by 5 bases and J by 6 bases, with 11 bases of the junction left unmatched. This CDR3 has 15 amino acids. The V gene's germline CDR1 is SGHAT and CDR2 FQNNGV. CDR3 residues: CASSTRTGAHREQYF. CDR3 in DNA: TGTGCCAGCAGCACCCGGACAGGGGCCCATCGCGAGCAGTACTTC. The whole variable domain, remainder taken from reference TRBV11-2 and TRBJ2-7, is EAGVAQSPRYKIIEKRQSVAFWCNPISGHATLYWYQQILGQGPKLLIQFQNNGVVDDSQLPKDRFSAERLKGVDSTLKIQPAKLEDSAVYLCASSTRTGAHREQYFGPGTRLTVT.

By share, this clonotype counts as medium-sized. The chain couples TRBV7-6 to TRBJ2-2; D is possibly TRBD1 (5 bases). V gave up 8 bases and J gave up 0 bases, with 10 bases separating them. The CDR3 consists of 14 residues. Looked up from germline, CDR1 is SGHVS and CDR2 is FNYEAQ. The CDR3 region is CASHDRANTGELFF. The CDR3 nucleotides read TGTGCCAGCCATGACAGAGCGAACACCGGGGAGCTGTTTTTT.

This clonotype was counted ten times or more. The rearrangement joins TRBV7-9 to TRBJ2-5, with D perhaps given as TRBD1 or TRBD2 (6 bases each). V lost 0 bases to trimming and J lost 5 bases, with 22 bases between them. The CDR3 is 18 amino acids. Germline V gene data show CDR1 as SEHNR and CDR2 as FQNEAQ (reference sequence). The CDR3 loop is CASSLAPRGPEGIETQYF. The CDR3 region has the DNA TGTGCCAGCAGCTTAGCGCCCCGGGGGCCGGAGGGGATCGAGACCCAGTACTTC. The full variable domain, rest sourced from reference TRBV7-9 and TRBJ2-5, is DTGVSQNPRHKITKRGQNVTFRCDPISEHNRLYWYRQTLGQGPEFLTYFQNEAQLEKSRLLSDRFSAERPKGSFSTLEIQRTEQGDSAMYLCASSLAPRGPEGIETQYFGPGTRLLVL.

By proportion, this clonotype is medium-sized. This chain connects TRBV20-1 to TRBJ2-1, with D possibly matching TRBD2 (6 bases). Deletions cut 4 bases from V and 9 bases from J, with 13 bases between. The CDR3 is 12 residues long. Germline assignment: CDR1 DFQATT and CDR2 SNEGSKA (reference sequence). This CDR3 reads CSATEVGGEQFF. The CDR3 DNA reads TGCAGTGCTACAGAGGTGGGGGGTGAGCAGTTCTTC.

Ten or more counts support this clonotype. The chain joins TRBV6-2 or TRBV6-3 to TRBJ2-6; TRBD2 is a possible D gene (6 bases). This CDR3 contains 16 residues. The germline V and J ends were trimmed by 7 bases and 0 bases, with 13 bases remaining between them. Germline V lookup: CDR1 MNHEY, CDR2 SVGEGT. This chain's CDR3 is CASKGGRTSGANVLTF. The CDR3 nucleotides read TGTGCCAGCAAGGGAGGCCGGACCTCTGGGGCCAACGTCCTGACTTTC.

This clonotype was seen many times. This chain uses TRBV4-2 with TRBJ2-1, with D maybe TRBD2 (7 bases). The CDR3 loop spans 16 amino acids. V lost 1 base to trimming and J lost 4 bases, with 14 bases between them. Looked up from germline, CDR1 is LGHNA and CDR2 is YNFKEQ. The CDR3 is CASSQAGGERYNEQFF. The CDR3 DNA is TGTGCCAGCAGCCAAGCGGGGGGCGAAAGGTACAATGAGCAGTTCTTC.

This clonotype was counted many times. V and J are TRBV20-1 and TRBJ2-3, with a tentative D call TRBD1 (5 bases). The CDR3 covers 16 residues. Germline V gene lookup returns CDR1 DFQATT and CDR2 SNEGSKA (reference sequence). Trimming stripped 1 base from V and 0 bases from J, with 14 bases between. The CDR3 here is CSARVRAGSSTDTQYF. The CDR3 bases are TGCAGTGCTAGAGTTAGGGCAGGGTCTAGCACAGATACGCAGTATTTT.

This clonotype was detected ten times or more. The chain links TRBV15 to TRBJ2-2; no definite D call. Germline V gene sequence: CDR1 LNHNV, CDR2 YYDKDF (reference sequence). The length of the CDR3 is 13 residues. V was clipped by 3 bases and J by 5 bases, with 7 bases between them. CDR3 loop: CATSREYTGELFF. CDR3 nucleotides: TGTGCCACCAGCAGGGAGTATACCGGGGAGCTGTTTTTT.

This clonotype was seen many times. The rearrangement joins TRBV6-6 to TRBJ2-2, with unresolved D. The CDR3 consists of 16 residues. The V end was cut by 6 bases, the J end by 6 bases, with 20 bases between. Germline CDR1 MNHNY, CDR2 SVGAGI (reference sequence). CDR3 bases: TGTGCCAGCAGCCGGACGAACGATCCCCTACCCGGGGAGCTGTTTTTT. It codes for CASSRTNDPLPGELFF.

This clonotype appeared a few times. V and J are TRBV7-1 and TRBJ2-1; TRBD1 aligns across 10 bases. TRBV7-1 is an open reading frame, and its role is uncertain. The CDR3 consists of 14 residues. V lost 6 bases and J lost 8; bases outside the gene matches: 7. The CDR3 region has the DNA TGTGCCAGCAGTGCCGGGACAGGGGTGTATGAGCAGTTCTTC. Protein: CASSAGTGVYEQFF.